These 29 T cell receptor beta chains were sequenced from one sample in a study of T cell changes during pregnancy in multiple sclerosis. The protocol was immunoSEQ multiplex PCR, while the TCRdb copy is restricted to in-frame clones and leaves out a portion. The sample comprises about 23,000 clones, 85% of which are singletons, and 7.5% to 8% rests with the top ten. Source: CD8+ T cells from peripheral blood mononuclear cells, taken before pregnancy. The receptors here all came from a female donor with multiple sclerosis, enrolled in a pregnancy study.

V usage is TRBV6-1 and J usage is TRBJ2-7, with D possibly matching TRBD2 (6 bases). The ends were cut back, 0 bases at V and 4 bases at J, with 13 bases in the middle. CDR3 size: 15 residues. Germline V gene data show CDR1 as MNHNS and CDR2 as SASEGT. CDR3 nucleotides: TGTGCCAGCAGTGAAGCGGAGGGAGAAGCGTACGAGCAGTACTTC. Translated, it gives CASSEAEGEAYEQYF.

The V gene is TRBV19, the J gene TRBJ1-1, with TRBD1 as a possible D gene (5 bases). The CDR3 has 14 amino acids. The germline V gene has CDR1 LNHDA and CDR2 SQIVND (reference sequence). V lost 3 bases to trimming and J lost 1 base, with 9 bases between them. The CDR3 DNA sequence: TGTGCCAGTAGTATTTCGACAGCGAACACTGAAGCTTTCTTT. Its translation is CASSISTANTEAFF.

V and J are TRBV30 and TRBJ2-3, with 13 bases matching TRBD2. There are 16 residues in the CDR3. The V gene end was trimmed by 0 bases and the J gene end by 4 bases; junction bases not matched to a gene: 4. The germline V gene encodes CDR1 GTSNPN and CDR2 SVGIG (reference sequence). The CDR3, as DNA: TGTGCCTGGAGTGTACCGGGACTAGCGGGATCAGATACGCAGTATTTT. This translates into CAWSVPGLAGSDTQYF.

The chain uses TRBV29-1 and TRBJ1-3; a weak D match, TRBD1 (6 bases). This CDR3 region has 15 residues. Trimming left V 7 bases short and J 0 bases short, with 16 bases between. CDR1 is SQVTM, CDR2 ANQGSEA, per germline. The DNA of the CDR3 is TGCAGCGCCGCGGACAGCTTTGACTCTGGAAACACCATATATTTT. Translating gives CSAADSFDSGNTIYF.

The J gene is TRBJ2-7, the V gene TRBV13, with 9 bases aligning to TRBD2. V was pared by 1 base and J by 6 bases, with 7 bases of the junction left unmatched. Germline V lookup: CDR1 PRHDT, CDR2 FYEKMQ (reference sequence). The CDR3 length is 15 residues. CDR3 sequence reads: CASSLVAGGFSEQYF. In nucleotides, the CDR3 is TGTGCCAGCAGCTTAGTTGCGGGAGGGTTTTCCGAGCAGTACTTC. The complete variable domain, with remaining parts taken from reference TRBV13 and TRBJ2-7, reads AAGVIQSPRHLIKEKRETATLKCYPIPRHDTVYWYQQGPGQDPQFLISFYEKMQSDKGSIPDRFSAQQFSDYHSELNMSSLELGDSALYFCASSLVAGGFSEQYFGPGTRLTVT.

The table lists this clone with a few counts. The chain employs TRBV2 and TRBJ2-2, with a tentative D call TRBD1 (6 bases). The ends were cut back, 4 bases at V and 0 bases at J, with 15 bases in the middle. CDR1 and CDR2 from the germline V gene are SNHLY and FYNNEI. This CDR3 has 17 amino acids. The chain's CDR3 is CASSVPGTFSNTGELFF. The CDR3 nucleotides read TGTGCCAGCAGTGTACCGGGGACATTTTCGAACACCGGGGAGCTGTTTTTT.

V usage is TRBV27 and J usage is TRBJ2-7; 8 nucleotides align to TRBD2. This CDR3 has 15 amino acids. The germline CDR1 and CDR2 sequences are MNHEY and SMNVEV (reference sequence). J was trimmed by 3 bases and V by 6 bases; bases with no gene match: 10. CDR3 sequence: CASSNSGLVLYEQYF. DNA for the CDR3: TGTGCCAGCAGCAACTCGGGACTAGTACTCTACGAGCAGTACTTC.

Here the CDR3 reads CASSDYPYEQYF. CDR3 in DNA: TGTGCCAGTAGTGACTATCCCTACGAGCAGTACTTC. The V gene is TRBV19, the J gene TRBJ2-7, with D possibly TRBD2 on 5 matching bases. Germline values: CDR1 LNHDA, CDR2 SQIVND (reference sequence). V lost 5 bases and J 2 bases, leaving 7 bases between the germline ends. CDR3 length: 12 residues.

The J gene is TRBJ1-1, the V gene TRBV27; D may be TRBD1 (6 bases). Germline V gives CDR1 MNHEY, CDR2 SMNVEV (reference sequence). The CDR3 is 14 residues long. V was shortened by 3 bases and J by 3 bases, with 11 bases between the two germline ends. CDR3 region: CASSFTGFYTEAFF. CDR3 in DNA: TGTGCCAGCAGTTTCACAGGGTTTTACACTGAAGCTTTCTTT.

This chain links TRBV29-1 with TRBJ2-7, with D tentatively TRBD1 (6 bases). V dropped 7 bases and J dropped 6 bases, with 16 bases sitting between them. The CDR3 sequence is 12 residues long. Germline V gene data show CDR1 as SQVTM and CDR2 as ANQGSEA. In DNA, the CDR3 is TGCAGCGGAGCAGGCAACAGGGTCGAGCAGTACTTC. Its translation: CSGAGNRVEQYF.

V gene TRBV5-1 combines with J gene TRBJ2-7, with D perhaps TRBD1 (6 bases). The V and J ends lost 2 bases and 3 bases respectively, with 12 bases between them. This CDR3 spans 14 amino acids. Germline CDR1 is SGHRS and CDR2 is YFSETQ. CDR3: CASSFWTEGYEQYF. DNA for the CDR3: TGCGCCAGCAGCTTTTGGACAGAAGGCTACGAGCAGTACTTC.

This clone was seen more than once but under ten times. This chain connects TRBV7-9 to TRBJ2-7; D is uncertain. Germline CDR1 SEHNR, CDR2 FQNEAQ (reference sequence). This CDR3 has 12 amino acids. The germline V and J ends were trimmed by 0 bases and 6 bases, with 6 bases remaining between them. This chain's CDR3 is CASSLALREQYF. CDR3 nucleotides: TGTGCCAGCAGCTTAGCTCTGCGCGAGCAGTACTTC.

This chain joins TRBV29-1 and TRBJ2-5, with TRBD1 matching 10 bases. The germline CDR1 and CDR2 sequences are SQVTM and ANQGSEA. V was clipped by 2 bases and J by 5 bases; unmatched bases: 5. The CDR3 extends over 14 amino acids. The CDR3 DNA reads TGCAGCGTTGAACAGCCGGGACAGGGGGAGACCCAGTACTTC. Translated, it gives CSVEQPGQGETQYF.

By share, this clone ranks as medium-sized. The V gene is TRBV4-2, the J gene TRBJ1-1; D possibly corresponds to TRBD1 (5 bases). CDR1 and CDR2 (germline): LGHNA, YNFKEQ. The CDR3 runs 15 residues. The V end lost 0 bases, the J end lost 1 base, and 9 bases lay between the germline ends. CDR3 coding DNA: TGTGCCAGCAGCCAAGATGAGACAGAGAACACTGAAGCTTTCTTT. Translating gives CASSQDETENTEAFF.

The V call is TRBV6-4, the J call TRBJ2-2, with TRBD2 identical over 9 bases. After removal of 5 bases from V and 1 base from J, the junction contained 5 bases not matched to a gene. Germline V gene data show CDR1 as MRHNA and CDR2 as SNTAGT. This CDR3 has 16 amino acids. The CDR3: CASSPSGDGNTGELFF. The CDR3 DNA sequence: TGTGCCAGCAGTCCTAGCGGGGACGGGAACACCGGGGAGCTGTTTTTT.

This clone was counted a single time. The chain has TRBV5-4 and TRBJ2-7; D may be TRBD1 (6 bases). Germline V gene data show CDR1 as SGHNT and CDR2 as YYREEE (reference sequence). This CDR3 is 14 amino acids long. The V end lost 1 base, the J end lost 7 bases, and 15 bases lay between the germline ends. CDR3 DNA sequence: TGTGCCAGCAGCTTGAAAGACAGGCGTAAAGAGCAGTACTTC. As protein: CASSLKDRRKEQYF.

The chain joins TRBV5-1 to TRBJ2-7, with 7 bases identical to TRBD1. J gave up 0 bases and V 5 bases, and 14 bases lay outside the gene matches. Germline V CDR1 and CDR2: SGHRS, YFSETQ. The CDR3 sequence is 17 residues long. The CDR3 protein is CASSPDRTYLFSYEQYF. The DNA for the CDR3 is TGCGCCAGCAGTCCGGACAGGACTTACCTATTCTCCTACGAGCAGTACTTC.

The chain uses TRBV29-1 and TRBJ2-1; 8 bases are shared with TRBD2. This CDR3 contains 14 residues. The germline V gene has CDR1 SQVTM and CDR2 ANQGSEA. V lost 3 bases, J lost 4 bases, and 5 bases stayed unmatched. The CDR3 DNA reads TGCAGCGTTGAGGTGGCTAGCGGGTACAATGAGCAGTTCTTC. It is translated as CSVEVASGYNEQFF.

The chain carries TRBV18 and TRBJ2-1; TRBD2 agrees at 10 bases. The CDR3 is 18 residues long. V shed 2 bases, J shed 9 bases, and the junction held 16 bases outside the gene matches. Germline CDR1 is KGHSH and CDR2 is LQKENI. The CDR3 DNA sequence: TGTGCCAGCTCACCAATTTTACGTTCTAGCGGGAGTGGGAGTGAGCAGTTCTTC. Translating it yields CASSPILRSSGSGSEQFF.

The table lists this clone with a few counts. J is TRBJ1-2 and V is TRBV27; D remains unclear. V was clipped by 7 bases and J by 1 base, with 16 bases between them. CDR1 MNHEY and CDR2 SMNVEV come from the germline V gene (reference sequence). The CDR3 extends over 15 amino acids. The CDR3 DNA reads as TGTGCCAGCAAGAGAACCGGACTTCTTAACTATGGCTACACCTTC. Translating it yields CASKRTGLLNYGYTF.

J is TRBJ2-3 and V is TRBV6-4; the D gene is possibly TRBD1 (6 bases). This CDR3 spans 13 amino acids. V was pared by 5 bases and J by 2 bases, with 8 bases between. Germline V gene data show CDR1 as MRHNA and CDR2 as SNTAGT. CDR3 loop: CASSRDITDTQYF. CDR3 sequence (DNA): TGTGCCAGCAGTCGGGACATCACAGATACGCAGTATTTT.

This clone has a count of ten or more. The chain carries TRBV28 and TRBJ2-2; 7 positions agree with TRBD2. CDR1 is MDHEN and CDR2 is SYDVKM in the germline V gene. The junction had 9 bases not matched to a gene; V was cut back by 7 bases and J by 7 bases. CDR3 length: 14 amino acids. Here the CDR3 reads CASTLTSASGELFF. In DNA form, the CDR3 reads TGTGCCAGCACCTTAACTAGCGCTAGCGGGGAGCTGTTTTTT.

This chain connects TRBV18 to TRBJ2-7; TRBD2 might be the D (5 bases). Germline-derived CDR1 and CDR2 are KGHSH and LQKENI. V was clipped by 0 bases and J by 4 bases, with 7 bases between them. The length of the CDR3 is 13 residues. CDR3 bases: TGTGCCAGCTCACCACCGGAGGTGTACGAGCAGTACTTC. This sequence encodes CASSPPEVYEQYF.

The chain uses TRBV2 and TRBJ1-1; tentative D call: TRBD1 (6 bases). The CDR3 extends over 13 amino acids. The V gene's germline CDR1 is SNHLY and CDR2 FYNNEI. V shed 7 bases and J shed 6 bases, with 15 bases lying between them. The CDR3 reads CASKGGSEAEAFF. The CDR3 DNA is TGTGCCAGCAAGGGGGGGAGTGAGGCTGAAGCTTTCTTT.

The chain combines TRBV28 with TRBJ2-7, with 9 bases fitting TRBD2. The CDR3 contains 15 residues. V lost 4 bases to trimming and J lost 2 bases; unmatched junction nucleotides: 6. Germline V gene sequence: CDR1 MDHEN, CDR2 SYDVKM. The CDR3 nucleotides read TGTGCCAGCAGTTCGGAGACTAGCGGTCCCTACGAGCAGTACTTC. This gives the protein CASSSETSGPYEQYF.

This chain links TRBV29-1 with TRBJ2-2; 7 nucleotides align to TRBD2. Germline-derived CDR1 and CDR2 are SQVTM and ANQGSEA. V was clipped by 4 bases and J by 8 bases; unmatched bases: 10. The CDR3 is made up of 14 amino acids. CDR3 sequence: CSVVSWAGEGELFF. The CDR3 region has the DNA TGCAGCGTTGTGTCGTGGGCGGGAGAGGGGGAGCTGTTTTTT.

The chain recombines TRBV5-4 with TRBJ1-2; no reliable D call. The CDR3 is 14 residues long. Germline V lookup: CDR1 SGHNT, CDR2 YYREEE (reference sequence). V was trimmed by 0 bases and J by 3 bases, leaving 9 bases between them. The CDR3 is CASSLGERYYGYTF. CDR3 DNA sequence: TGTGCCAGCAGCTTGGGAGAACGTTACTATGGCTACACCTTC.

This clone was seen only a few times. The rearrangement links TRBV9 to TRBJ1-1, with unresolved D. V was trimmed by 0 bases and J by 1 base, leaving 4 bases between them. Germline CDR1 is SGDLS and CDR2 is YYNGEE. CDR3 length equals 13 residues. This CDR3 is CASSVVWNTEAFF. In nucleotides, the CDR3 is TGTGCCAGCAGCGTAGTATGGAACACTGAAGCTTTCTTT.

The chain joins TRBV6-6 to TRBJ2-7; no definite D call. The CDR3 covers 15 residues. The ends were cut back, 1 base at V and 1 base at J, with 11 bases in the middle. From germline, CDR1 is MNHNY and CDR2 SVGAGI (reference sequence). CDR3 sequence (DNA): TGTGCCAGCAGTTACTTCGCGGCCAGTTCCTACGAGCAGTACTTC. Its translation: CASSYFAASSYEQYF.